This TCR beta chain emerged from a study of OX40 agonist ivuxolimab in advanced cancers. The CDR3 is 14 amino acids. V dropped 6 bases and J dropped 7; count of bases not matched to a gene: 8. Germline CDR1 LGHNT, CDR2 FRNRAP. The method was immunoSEQ multiplex PCR; TCRdb's version includes in-frame clones alone and lacks a portion of them. Of tens of thousands of clones in the sample, 85% are singletons; the top ten hold roughly 3.1%. Sample: CD4+ or CD8+ T cells sorted from blood, taken in a trial of the OX40 agonist ivuxolimab. This TCR came from an adult with an advanced solid tumor such as melanoma, head and neck, liver or kidney cancer. V and J are TRBV12-5 and TRBJ1-5, with 8 nucleotides matching TRBD1. In DNA, the CDR3 is TGTGCTAGTGGCCCTCAGGGGGCGAGACAGCCCCAGCATTTT. Protein: CASGPQGARQPQHF. The whole variable domain, filled in from reference TRBV12-5 and TRBJ1-5, reads DARVTQTPRHKVTEMGQEVTMRCQPILGHNTVFWYRQTMMQGLELLAYFRNRAPLDDSGMPKDRFSAEMPDATLATLKIQPSEPRDSAVYFCASGPQGARQPQHFGDGTRLSIL.